Listed below are T cell receptor beta chains from one sample, sequenced in a study of cytomegalovirus exposure and HLA in healthy donors. The data were produced by immunoSEQ multiplex PCR, yet TCRdb's version contains in-frame clones alone and is incomplete. The sample holds about 160,000 clones, around 74% seen once. Sample: PBMCs. The source of these receptors is a man aged 50 to 60 in good health and CMV-seropositive. The CDR3 runs from the conserved cysteine through the conserved F or W. Each record gives: J gene, D gene, V gene, clone size, CDR3 protein, CDR3 DNA. D genes are given only for firm matches. Not all rows give a size; the values are once, few, many and, for expanded clones, a class.

TRBJ2-1 | NA | TRBV6-5 | NA | CASSSSSLTYYNEQFF | TGTGCCAGCAGTTCCTCGAGTCTTACCTACTACAATGAGCAGTTCTTC
TRBJ2-7 | NA | TRBV4-2 | NA | CASSQDRERAYEQYF | TGTGCCAGCAGCCAAGATCGCGAGCGGGCCTACGAGCAGTACTTC
TRBJ1-3 | NA | TRBV10-3 | NA | CAISESLGNTIYF | TGTGCCATCAGTGAGTCTTTAGGAAACACCATATATTTT
TRBJ2-2 | TRBD2 | TRBV7-8 | NA | CASSLARRLAGVAGELFF | TGTGCCAGCAGCTTAGCGCGGCGACTAGCGGGAGTAGCCGGGGAGCTGTTTTTT
TRBJ1-1 | NA | TRBV6-1 | NA | CASSELGGDEAFF | TGTGCCAGCAGTGAACTCGGCGGAGATGAAGCTTTCTTT
TRBJ1-4 | NA | TRBV7-2 | few | CASSLIGQGEKLFF | TGTGCCAGCAGCTTAATAGGGCAGGGAGAAAAACTGTTTTTT
TRBJ1-1 | TRBD1 | TRBV2 | NA | CASSYTGGYTEAFF | TGTGCCAGCAGTTATACAGGGGGCTACACTGAAGCTTTCTTT
TRBJ1-1 | NA | TRBV19 | NA | CASSVGFRNTEAFF | TGTGCCAGTAGTGTCGGGTTCCGGAACACTGAAGCTTTCTTT
TRBJ2-2 | TRBD2 | TRBV5-6 | NA | CASSPLNREGTGELFF | TGTGCCAGCAGCCCACTGAACCGGGAGGGCACCGGGGAGCTGTTTTTT
TRBJ1-5 | NA | TRBV10-3 | NA | CAISDGDKGGNQPQHF | TGTGCCATCAGTGATGGCGACAAGGGAGGCAATCAGCCCCAGCATTTT
TRBJ1-4 | TRBD1 | TRBV5-4 | NA | CASSLDRGRTNEKLFF | TGTGCCAGCAGCTTGGACAGGGGGCGTACTAATGAAAAACTGTTTTTT